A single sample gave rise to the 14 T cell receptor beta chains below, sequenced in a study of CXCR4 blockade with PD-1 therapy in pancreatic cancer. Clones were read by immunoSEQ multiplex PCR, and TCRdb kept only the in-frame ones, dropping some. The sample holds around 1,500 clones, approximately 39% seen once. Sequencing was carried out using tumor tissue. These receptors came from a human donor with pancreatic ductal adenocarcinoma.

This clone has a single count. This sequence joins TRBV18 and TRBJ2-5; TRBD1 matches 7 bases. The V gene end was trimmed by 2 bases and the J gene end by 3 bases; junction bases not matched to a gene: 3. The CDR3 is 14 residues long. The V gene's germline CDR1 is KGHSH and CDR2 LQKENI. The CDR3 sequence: CASSPGTAEETQYF. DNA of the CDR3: TGTGCCAGCTCACCAGGGACAGCTGAAGAGACCCAGTACTTC.

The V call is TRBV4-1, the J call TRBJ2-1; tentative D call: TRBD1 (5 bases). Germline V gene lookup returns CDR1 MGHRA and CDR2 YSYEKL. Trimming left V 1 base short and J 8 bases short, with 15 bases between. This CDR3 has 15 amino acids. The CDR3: CASSQGVKGLDEQFF. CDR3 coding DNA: TGCGCCAGCAGCCAAGGCGTAAAGGGGTTAGATGAGCAGTTCTTC.

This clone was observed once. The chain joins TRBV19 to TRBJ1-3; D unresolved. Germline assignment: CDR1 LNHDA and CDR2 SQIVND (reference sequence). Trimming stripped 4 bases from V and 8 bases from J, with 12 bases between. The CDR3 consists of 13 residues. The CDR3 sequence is CASSSPDLDTIYF. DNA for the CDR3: TGTGCCAGTAGTAGCCCGGACCTGGACACCATATATTTT.

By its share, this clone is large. The CDR3 nucleotides read TGTGCCAGCAGTTACAGGGAATACAATGAGCAGTTCTTC. Its translation: CASSYREYNEQFF. The chain recombines TRBV6-8 with TRBJ2-1; D is unclear. Trimming cost V 2 bases and J 4 bases, with 6 bases left between them. CDR1 is MNHGY, CDR2 SAAAGT, per germline. The CDR3 extends over 13 amino acids.

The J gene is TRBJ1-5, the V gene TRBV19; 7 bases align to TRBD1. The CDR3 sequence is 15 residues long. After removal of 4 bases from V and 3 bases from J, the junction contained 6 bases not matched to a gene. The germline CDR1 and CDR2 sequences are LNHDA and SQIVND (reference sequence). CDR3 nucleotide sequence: TGTGCCAGTAGTACATACAGGGGAAACAATCAGCCCCAGCATTTT. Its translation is CASSTYRGNNQPQHF.

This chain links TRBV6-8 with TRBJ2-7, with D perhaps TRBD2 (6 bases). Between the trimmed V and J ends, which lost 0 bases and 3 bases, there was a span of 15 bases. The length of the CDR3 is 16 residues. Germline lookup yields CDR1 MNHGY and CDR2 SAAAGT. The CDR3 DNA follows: TGTGCCAGCAGTTACTCGCTAGCGAGGGGCCTCTACGAGCAGTACTTC. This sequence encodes CASSYSLARGLYEQYF.

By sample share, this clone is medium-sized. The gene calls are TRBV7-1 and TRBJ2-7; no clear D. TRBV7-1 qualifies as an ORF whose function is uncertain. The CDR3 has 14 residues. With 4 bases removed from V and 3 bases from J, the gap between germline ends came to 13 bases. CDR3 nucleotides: TGTGCCAGCAGCTTCTCCTACTCCAACTACGAGCAGTACTTC. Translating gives CASSFSYSNYEQYF.

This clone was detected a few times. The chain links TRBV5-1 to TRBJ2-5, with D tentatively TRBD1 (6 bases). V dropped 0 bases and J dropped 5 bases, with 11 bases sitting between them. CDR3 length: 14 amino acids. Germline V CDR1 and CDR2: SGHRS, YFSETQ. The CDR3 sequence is CASSLGQAGETQYF. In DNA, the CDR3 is TGCGCCAGCAGCTTGGGACAGGCGGGTGAGACCCAGTACTTC.

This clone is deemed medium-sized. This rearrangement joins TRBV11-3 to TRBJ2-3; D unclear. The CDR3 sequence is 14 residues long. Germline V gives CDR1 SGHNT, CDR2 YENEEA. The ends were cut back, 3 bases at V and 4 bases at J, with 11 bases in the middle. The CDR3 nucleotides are TGTGCCAGCAGCTTGAAGGGCTTCCCAGATACGCAGTATTTT. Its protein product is CASSLKGFPDTQYF.

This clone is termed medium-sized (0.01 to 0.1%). CDR3 region: CASSFKTTSWEQYF. The CDR3 nucleotides read TGTGCCAGCAGCTTCAAGACGACTAGTTGGGAGCAGTACTTC. V and J are TRBV11-3 and TRBJ2-7; possible D gene TRBD2, 6 bases. Germline CDR1 reads SGHNT; CDR2 reads YENEEA. The CDR3 runs 14 residues. Trimming removed 3 bases at V and 7 bases at J, with 16 bases between.

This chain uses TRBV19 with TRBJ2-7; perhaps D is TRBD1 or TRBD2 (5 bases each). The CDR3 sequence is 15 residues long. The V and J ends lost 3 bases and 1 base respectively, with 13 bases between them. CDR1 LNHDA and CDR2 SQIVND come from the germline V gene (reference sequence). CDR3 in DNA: TGTGCCAGTAGTATGGGGGTAAGATATTCCTACGAGCAGTACTTC. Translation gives CASSMGVRYSYEQYF. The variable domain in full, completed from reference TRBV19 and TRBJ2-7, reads DGGITQSPKYLFRKEGQNVTLSCEQNLNHDAMYWYRQDPGQGLRLIYYSQIVNDFQKGDIAEGYSVSREKKESFPLTVTSAQKNPTAFYLCASSMGVRYSYEQYFGPGTRLTVT.

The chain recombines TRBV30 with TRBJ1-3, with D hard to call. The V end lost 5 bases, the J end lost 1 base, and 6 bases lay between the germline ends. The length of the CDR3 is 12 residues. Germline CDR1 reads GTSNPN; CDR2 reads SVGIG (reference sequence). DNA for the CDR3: TGTGCCTGGGCGTTGTCTGGAAACACCATATATTTT. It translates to CAWALSGNTIYF.

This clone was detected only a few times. The CDR3 loop is CASSLGLAGQVYEQYF. The DNA of the CDR3 is TGTGCCAGCAGCTTAGGACTAGCGGGGCAAGTTTACGAGCAGTACTTC. The rearrangement uses TRBV11-3 and TRBJ2-7, with 11 bases fitting TRBD2. CDR1 is SGHNT, CDR2 YENEEA, per germline. The V gene end was trimmed by 1 base and the J gene end by 4 bases; junction bases not matched to a gene: 6. The CDR3 length is 16 residues.

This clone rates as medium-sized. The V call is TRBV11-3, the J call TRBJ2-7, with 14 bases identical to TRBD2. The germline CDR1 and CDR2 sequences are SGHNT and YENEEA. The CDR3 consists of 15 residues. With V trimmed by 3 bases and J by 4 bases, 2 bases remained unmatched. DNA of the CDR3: TGTGCCAGCAGCTTCGGACTAGCGGGGGGATACGAGCAGTACTTC. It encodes CASSFGLAGGYEQYF.